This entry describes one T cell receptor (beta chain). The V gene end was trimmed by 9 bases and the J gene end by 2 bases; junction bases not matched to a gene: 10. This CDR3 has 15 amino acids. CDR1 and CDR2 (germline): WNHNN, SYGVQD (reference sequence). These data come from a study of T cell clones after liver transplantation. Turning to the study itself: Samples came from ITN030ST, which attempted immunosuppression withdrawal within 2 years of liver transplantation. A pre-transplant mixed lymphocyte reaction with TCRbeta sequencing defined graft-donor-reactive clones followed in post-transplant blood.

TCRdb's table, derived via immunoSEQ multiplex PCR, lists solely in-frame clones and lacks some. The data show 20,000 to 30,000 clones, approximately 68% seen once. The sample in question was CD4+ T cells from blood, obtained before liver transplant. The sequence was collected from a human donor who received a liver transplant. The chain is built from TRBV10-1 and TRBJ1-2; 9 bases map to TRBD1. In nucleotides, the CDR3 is TGCGCCAGAAAAAGGACAGGGGCTACCAACTATGGCTACACCTTC. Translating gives CARKRTGATNYGYTF.